This T cell receptor beta chain was profiled in a study of T-cell memory formation after mild COVID-19. At the level of the study: Each donor largely had its own TCR clusters.

It was 5'RACE with constant-segment primers that produced the TCR alpha and TCR beta cDNA libraries, which carried sample barcodes and UMIs. Via MiXCR, TCRdb re-called the 5' RACE reads, giving one row per CDR3 protein. The sample yields about 110,000 distinct CDR3 sequences, about a sixth seen once. Trimming removed 1 base at V and 7 bases at J, with 13 bases between. The germline V gene has CDR1 LGHNA and CDR2 YSLEER. The CDR3 runs to 15 residues. This clonotype was observed at least ten times. The TCR originated in a man younger than 35 who had mild COVID-19 (a few samples of this study predate the infection). Cell type and time point are not known. V and J are TRBV4-3 and TRBJ2-2; D gene ambiguous. Source material: PBMCs or a T cell subset sorted from them (not recorded which). The CDR3 reads CASSQAAARIGELFF. The CDR3 bases are TGCGCCAGCAGCCAAGCCGCAGCTAGAATCGGGGAGCTGTTTTTT.